Listed below are T cell receptor beta chains from one sample, sequenced in a study of OX40 agonist ivuxolimab in advanced cancers. Profiling relied on immunoSEQ multiplex PCR, and the TCRdb table lists in-frame clones only, not all of them. This repertoire shows 50,000 or so clones, roughly 84% found once; its top ten account for about 4.8%. Source: CD4+ or CD8+ T cells sorted from blood, taken in a trial of the OX40 agonist ivuxolimab. These receptors all come from an adult with an advanced solid tumor such as melanoma, head and neck, liver or kidney cancer. CDR3s include the opening cysteine and the closing phenylalanine or tryptophan. The D gene is left open where the match is weak. A clone size is listed for some rows: how often the clone was seen (once, few, many), or a class if it is expanded.

D gene	V gene	J gene	clone size	CDR3 protein	CDR3 DNA
-	TRBV5-4	TRBJ2-5	-	CASSRGTEETQYF	TGTGCCAGCAGCCGCGGGACAGAAGAGACCCAGTACTTC
-	TRBV4-1	TRBJ2-2	-	CASSPRGTPNTGELFF	TGCGCCAGCAGTCCTCGGGGGACACCAAACACCGGGGAGCTGTTTTTT
-	TRBV28	TRBJ1-5	-	CAGNGGAQQPQHF	TGTGCCGGCAACGGGGGGGCACAACAGCCCCAGCATTTT
TRBD1	TRBV6-5	TRBJ2-7	-	CASSAGGGYEQYF	TGTGCCAGCAGCGCAGGGGGCGGCTACGAGCAGTACTTC
-	TRBV20-1	TRBJ2-2	once	CSARATGELFF	TGCAGTGCTAGAGCCACCGGGGAGCTGTTTTTT
TRBD1	TRBV11-2	TRBJ1-2	-	CASSLVGGQGAQHGYTF	TGTGCCAGCAGCTTAGTAGGGGGACAGGGGGCGCAACATGGCTACACCTTC
TRBD2	TRBV29-1	TRBJ2-1	-	CSARTSGTNEQFF	TGCAGCGCCAGGACTAGCGGGACAAATGAGCAGTTCTTC
-	TRBV11-2	TRBJ2-7	-	CASSPDSMGQYF	TGTGCCAGCAGCCCCGACAGTATGGGGCAGTACTTC
-	TRBV2	TRBJ1-5	few	CASSLRENQPQHF	TGTGCCAGCAGTCTTAGGGAAAATCAGCCCCAGCATTTT
TRBD1	TRBV28	TRBJ1-5	-	CASSRADRGYQPQHF	TGTGCCAGCAGCAGAGCTGACAGGGGATATCAGCCCCAGCATTTT
-	TRBV30	TRBJ1-1	-	CAWGTRNTEAFF	TGTGCCTGGGGGACGAGGAACACTGAAGCTTTCTTT
-	TRBV10-2	TRBJ2-1	-	CASSGTRRSSYNEQFF	TGCGCCAGCAGTGGCACGAGGCGGAGCTCCTACAATGAGCAGTTCTTC
TRBD2	TRBV4-2	TRBJ2-7	-	CASSSGGGVAQYF	TGTGCCAGCAGCTCGGGAGGAGGCGTTGCGCAGTACTTC
-	TRBV11-2	TRBJ1-1	-	CASSWSWRGWHTEAFF	TGTGCCAGCAGCTGGAGCTGGCGGGGATGGCACACTGAAGCTTTCTTT
TRBD2	TRBV7-9	TRBJ2-1	-	CASSYGLAGAYNEQFF	TGTGCCAGCAGTTACGGACTAGCGGGGGCCTACAATGAGCAGTTCTTC
TRBD2	TRBV27	TRBJ2-1	-	CASSQTSGFYNEQFF	TGTGCCAGCAGTCAGACTAGCGGGTTCTACAATGAGCAGTTCTTC
-	TRBV19	TRBJ2-7	-	CASSLYSLKGYF	TGTGCCAGTAGTCTTTACTCCCTTAAGGGGTACTTC
TRBD2	TRBV5-4	TRBJ2-2	-	CASSFPGGANTGELFF	TGTGCCAGCAGCTTCCCGGGGGGAGCGAACACCGGGGAGCTGTTTTTT
-	TRBV4-1	TRBJ2-3	few	CASSPRSDSTDTQYF	TGCGCCAGCAGCCCAAGATCGGATAGCACAGATACGCAGTATTTT
TRBD1	TRBV28	TRBJ2-3	few	CASSLTGATDTQYF	TGTGCCAGCAGCCTGACAGGGGCCACAGATACGCAGTATTTT
TRBD2	TRBV11-2	TRBJ2-7	-	CASSLGLAGPEQYF	TGTGCCAGCAGCCTGGGACTAGCGGGACCAGAGCAGTACTTC
-	TRBV6-1	TRBJ2-7	-	CASSEPGRRRSEQYF	TGTGCCAGCAGTGAGCCCGGACGCCGAAGGTCCGAGCAGTACTTC
-	TRBV18	TRBJ2-3	-	CASSPPVSDTQYF	TGTGCCAGCTCACCACCGGTCTCAGATACGCAGTATTTT
-	TRBV5-4	TRBJ2-1	-	CASSLDPGSAYNEQFF	TGTGCCAGCAGCTTGGATCCGGGATCCGCCTACAATGAGCAGTTCTTC
TRBD1	TRBV19	TRBJ2-5	-	CASRARDREETQYF	TGTGCCAGTAGGGCCCGGGACAGGGAAGAGACCCAGTACTTC
-	TRBV5-1	TRBJ1-5	-	CASSLEGGDGQPQHF	TGCGCCAGCAGCTTGGAGGGGGGGGACGGTCAGCCCCAGCATTTT
-	TRBV30	TRBJ2-1	-	CAWSVGGSRSWYNEQFF	TGTGCCTGGAGTGTGGGTGGGAGTAGGAGTTGGTACAATGAGCAGTTCTTC
TRBD1	TRBV18	TRBJ1-1	-	CASSPRSVTGGTEAFF	TGTGCCAGCTCACCACGGTCCGTGACAGGGGGCACTGAAGCTTTCTTT
TRBD1	TRBV28	TRBJ1-2	-	CASRTGQGLWYGYTF	TGTGCCAGCAGAACCGGACAGGGGCTATGGTATGGCTACACCTTC
-	TRBV5-8	TRBJ1-5	-	CASSSPVGWGRVLRNQPQHF	TGTGCCAGCAGCTCCCCCGTCGGTTGGGGGCGGGTGCTTCGCAATCAGCCCCAGCATTTT
TRBD2	TRBV5-8	TRBJ2-2	-	CASSRSGGPNTGELFF	TGTGCCAGCAGCCGTTCGGGGGGTCCGAACACCGGGGAGCTGTTTTTT
-	TRBV10-1	TRBJ1-1	-	CASSEGRGTEAFF	TGCGCCAGCAGTGAGGGGAGGGGCACTGAAGCTTTCTTT
TRBD2	TRBV6-6	TRBJ2-7	-	CASSPSGGSHEQYF	TGTGCCAGCAGTCCCTCGGGAGGGTCCCACGAGCAGTACTTC
-	TRBV19	TRBJ2-5	-	CASSIEYSETQYF	TGTGCCAGTAGTATAGAATATTCCGAGACCCAGTACTTC
-	TRBV28	TRBJ1-1	few	CASSLLQVNTEAFF	TGTGCCAGCAGTTTGTTACAGGTAAACACTGAAGCTTTCTTT
-	TRBV19	TRBJ1-3	-	CASSMGAETSGNTIYF	TGTGCCAGTAGTATGGGGGCCGAGACCTCTGGAAACACCATATATTTT
-	TRBV7-3	TRBJ2-3	-	CASSPGGSTDTQYF	TGTGCCAGCAGCCCCGGGGGCAGTACAGATACGCAGTATTTT
TRBD1	TRBV5-5	TRBJ1-1	-	CASSRTGSSLTEAFF	TGTGCCAGCAGCCGGACAGGGAGTTCTCTCACTGAAGCTTTCTTT
-	TRBV2	TRBJ1-1	-	CAGWDTEAFF	TGTGCCGGTTGGGACACTGAAGCTTTCTTT
-	TRBV19	TRBJ1-1	-	CASSPISGGNTEAFF	TGTGCCAGTAGTCCAATCTCCGGGGGGAACACTGAAGCTTTCTTT
-	TRBV7-9	TRBJ2-2	once	CASSPQAGELFF	TGTGCCAGCAGCCCCCAAGCCGGGGAGCTGTTTTTT
TRBD2	TRBV7-3	TRBJ2-1	once	CASSLKALIAGGGNEQFF	TGTGCCAGCAGCTTAAAGGCCCTCATAGCGGGAGGGGGTAATGAGCAGTTCTTC
-	TRBV29-1	TRBJ1-4	-	CSAVGVGEKLFF	TGCAGCGCGGTGGGGGTTGGTGAAAAACTGTTTTTT
TRBD1	TRBV6-1	TRBJ2-3	-	CASSDPDRESDTQYF	TGTGCCAGCAGTGACCCCGACAGGGAGTCAGATACGCAGTATTTT
TRBD1	TRBV5-4	TRBJ1-2	-	CASSSTGLGYGYTF	TGTGCCAGCAGCTCGACAGGGCTTGGCTATGGCTACACCTTC
-	TRBV2	TRBJ2-3	-	CASSDPGVSTDTQYF	TGTGCCAGCAGTGACCCCGGGGTGAGCACAGATACGCAGTATTTT
-	TRBV4-1	TRBJ2-1	-	CASSVRDNAYNEQFF	TGCGCCAGCAGCGTCCGGGACAACGCCTACAATGAGCAGTTCTTC
-	TRBV21-1	TRBJ1-5	-	CASSTFDRESQPQHF	TGTGCCAGCAGCACCTTCGACAGGGAAAGTCAGCCCCAGCATTTT
TRBD2	TRBV29-1	TRBJ2-2	-	CSVAPTSGGVGNTGELFF	TGCAGCGTTGCCCCGACTAGCGGGGGGGTTGGGAACACCGGGGAGCTGTTTTTT
TRBD2	TRBV5-1	TRBJ2-5	-	CASSFSGSAGETQYF	TGCGCCAGCAGCTTTAGCGGGAGCGCGGGGGAGACCCAGTACTTC
TRBD2	TRBV19	TRBJ2-3	once	CASSIGPSGRFTDTQYF	TGTGCCAGTAGTATAGGGCCTAGCGGGAGATTCACAGATACGCAGTATTTT
TRBD1	TRBV19	TRBJ1-1	-	CASSASGTGIRAFF	TGTGCCAGTAGTGCCTCCGGGACAGGGATTCGAGCTTTCTTT
-	TRBV6-1	TRBJ1-1	-	CASSEVGGTEAFF	TGTGCCAGCAGTGAAGTAGGGGGGACTGAAGCTTTCTTT
-	TRBV4-2	TRBJ2-5	-	CASSRLVQETQYF	TGTGCCAGCAGCCGACTTGTCCAAGAGACCCAGTACTTC
TRBD2	TRBV6-5	TRBJ2-7	few	CASSYGSGIKNYEQYF	TGTGCCAGCAGTTACGGGAGCGGGATTAAGAACTACGAGCAGTACTTC